These 20 T cell receptor delta chains originate from one sample sequenced in a study of γδ T cells in repeated Plasmodium falciparum infection. Bulk repertoires came from Vgamma9/Vdelta2+ or Vdelta2-negative gammadelta T cells flow-sorted from PBMC. TCRdb fed the multiplex PCR reads to CATT. The table lists some 51,000 delta-chain clones, roughly 2% of them singletons, with less than 30% in the top ten. Input material: gamma-delta T cells from blood. These TCRs come from a pool of human donors (malaria-infected and uninfected, not separated).

This clone has a handful of counts. This is likely an artifact of a read error, given a far larger clone one base away. The sample holds other DNA sequences that translate to the same CDR3. The V gene call is TRDV3, and the J gene call is absent; whether TRDD2, the table's D call, matches the DNA was not checked. CDR1 and CDR2 (germline): TVYSNPD, GDNSRS (reference sequence). CDR3 size: 17 residues. The CDR3 protein is CASQASYRGWPTDKLIF. The CDR3 DNA follows: TGTGCCTCCCAGGCTTCCTACCGCGGCTGGCCGACCGATAAACTCATCTTC.

This clone was detected a few times. A read error likely explains why the TCRdb protein, taken from a much larger clone, differs from this DNA's translation at residue 17; the protein shown is translated from the DNA. The chain employs TRDV3 and TRDJ1; TRDD3 aligns across 12 bases. In the absence of a J gene in TCRdb, the DNA was matched to germline to assign it here. The CDR3 loop spans 20 amino acids. The V gene's germline CDR1 is TVYSNPD and CDR2 GDNSRS (reference sequence). CDR3 sequence reads: CASDSYQGAGGYEATDELIF. CDR3 nucleotides: TGTGCCTCCGATTCTTATCAGGGTGCTGGGGGATACGAGGCCACCGATGAACTCATCTTT.

This clone was recorded a few times. TCRdb assigns this DNA the protein of a much larger clone, which departs from its translation at residue 4; this likely reflects a read error, and the protein shown comes from translating the DNA. The rearrangement joins TRDV3 to TRDJ1, with 12 bases identical to TRDD3. Here the J gene came from matching the DNA to germline, since TCRdb omits it. The CDR3 covers 20 residues. Trimming removed 3 bases from V and 5 bases from J; junction bases left unmatched: 25. Per germline, CDR1 TVYSNPD and CDR2 GDNSRS (reference sequence). This CDR3 is CALMTGLPPYWGIPTDKLIF. The CDR3 DNA reads TGTGCCTTGATGACAGGCCTTCCGCCGTACTGGGGGATACCGACAGATAAACTCATCTTT. Supplemented by reference TRDV3 and TRDJ1, the full variable domain reads CDKVTQSSPDQTVASGSEVVLLCTYDTVYSNPDLFWYRIRPDYSFQFVFYGDNSRSEGADFTQGRFSVKHILTQKAFHLVISPVRTEDSATYYCALMTGLPPYWGIPTDKLIFGKGTRVTVEP.

In this sample, this clone turned up many times. TCRdb's entry gives the protein of a much larger clone, which mismatches this DNA's translation at residue 9, likely from a read error; the protein reported here is translated from the DNA. The chain links TRDV1 to TRDJ1, with 10 bases identical to TRDD3. Since TCRdb gives no J gene, matching the DNA to germline was used here to assign it. The CDR3 is made up of 26 amino acids. The J segment lost 5 bases and the V segment lost 2 bases, leaving 38 bases of the junction unmatched. Germline V gives CDR1 TSWWSYY, CDR2 QGS. Here the CDR3 reads CALGEIGSQPYPAYWGMELEQDKLIF. CDR3 DNA sequence: TGTGCTCTTGGGGAAATCGGTTCTCAACCTTACCCCGCTTACTGGGGGATGGAATTAGAGCAGGATAAACTCATCTTT.

This clone was seen repeatedly, ten times or more. It differs at one base from a far larger clone, so likely a read error. The same CDR3 also results from other DNA sequences found in this sample. The chain uses TRDV1 and TRDJ1, with 11 bases fitting TRDD3. TCRdb gives no J gene; it was assigned here by matching the DNA to germline. The CDR3 sequence is 20 residues long. Germline CDR1 reads TSWWSYY; CDR2 reads QGS. Germline trimming cut 2 bases from V and 4 bases from J; bases unmatched to any gene: 18. The CDR3 DNA sequence: TGTGCTCTTGGGGAATCCTCTTACGTCTGGGGGATACCGGGAGGCGATAAACTCATCTTT. It codes for CALGESSYVWGIPGGDKLIF.

This clone was observed a handful of times. TCRdb has a much larger clone's protein, which differs at residue 9 from the translation of this DNA, likely because of a read error; what is shown is the protein translated from the DNA. This sequence joins TRDV1 and TRDJ1, with 13 bases lining up with TRDD3. The J gene, absent from TCRdb, was called here by matching the DNA to germline. With 0 bases clipped from V and 3 bases from J, the junction kept 28 bases outside the gene matches. CDR3 size: 25 residues. Germline V gene lookup returns CDR1 TSWWSYY and CDR2 QGS. CDR3 amino acids: CALGELQSPYTKTGGYASSPDKLIF. CDR3 nucleotides: TGTGCTCTTGGGGAACTACAGTCTCCCTACACAAAAACTGGGGGATACGCGTCCTCCCCCGATAAACTCATCTTT.

This clone was detected only a few times. TCRdb assigns this DNA the protein of a much larger clone, which departs from its translation at residue 11; this likely reflects a read error, and the protein shown comes from translating the DNA. V gene TRDV1 combines with J gene TRDJ1, with D unresolved. TCRdb is silent on the J gene; assignment here came from matching the DNA to germline. This CDR3 contains 17 residues. Trimming cost V 2 bases and J 1 base, with 17 bases left between them. Germline assignment: CDR1 TSWWSYY and CDR2 QGS. The CDR3 DNA follows: TGTGCTCTTGGGGAAGGCTATCCAATGCTCTGCACCGATAAACTCATCTTT. Translation gives CALGEGYPMLCTDKLIF.

Note on this clone: The TCRdb protein, from a much larger clone, departs from this DNA's translation at residue 11, likely by read error; the protein shown derives from the DNA. The rearrangement joins TRDV1 to TRDJ1; 13 bases are a match to TRDD3. The J gene was not available in TCRdb and was assigned here by matching the DNA to germline segments. Germline CDR1 reads TSWWSYY; CDR2 reads QGS. The CDR3 runs 17 residues. V gave up 4 bases and J gave up 6 bases; unmatched junction bases: 11. As DNA, the CDR3 is TGTGCTCTTGGGGTTCTACTGGGGGATACGCTTCCGTATAAACTCATCTTT. Translation: CALGVLLGDTLPYKLIF.

This chain connects TRDV2 to TRDJ1; 11 bases are shared with TRDD3. The J gene comes from matching the DNA to germline here; TCRdb lacks it. In germline, CDR1 is GEAIGNYY, CDR2 EKD. V lost 0 bases, J lost 2 bases, and 13 bases stayed unmatched. This CDR3 comprises 19 residues. The CDR3: CACDTVKLGDTRETDKLIF. The CDR3 DNA follows: TGTGCCTGTGACACCGTAAAGCTGGGGGATACAAGAGAGACCGATAAACTCATCTTT.

A few counts support this clone. Possible read error: a much larger clone is one base away. This sample also contains other DNA sequences that code for the same CDR3. The chain joins TRDV1 to TRDJ1; D is undetermined. The J gene is absent in TCRdb and was assigned here via DNA matching to germline. V was trimmed by 5 bases and J by 3 bases, leaving 40 bases between them. Germline V gene data show CDR1 as TSWWSYY and CDR2 as QGS. This CDR3 is built from 23 residues. CDR3 region: CALGTTFYLPANRGPSGPDKLIF. The DNA for the CDR3 is TGTGCTCTTGGGACCACGTTTTACCTGCCCGCCAATCGGGGCCCCTCGGGTCCCGATAAACTCATCTTT.

This clone was seen ten or more times. TCRdb records a much larger clone's protein for this DNA, with a difference at residue 6 that likely arises from a read error; the protein given is the translation of the DNA. The V and J genes are TRDV1 and TRDJ1, with D maybe TRDD3 (5 bases). Trimming shortened V by 1 base and J by 7 bases, and 55 bases separated the two germline ends. Per germline, CDR1 TSWWSYY and CDR2 QGS. The CDR3 length is 28 residues. The CDR3 DNA follows: TGTGCTCTTGGGGAACCCTCTCACGAGGCCCCCGTCCCAGGACGCGTTTACTGGCCTCCCGGTGTATCGATTAAACTCATCTTT. The encoded protein is CALGEPSHEAPVPGRVYWPPGVSIKLIF.

This clone was counted between two and nine times. This DNA's translation differs at residue 15 from TCRdb's protein, which comes from a much larger clone; a read error is likely, and the protein shown is translated from the DNA. The chain links TRDV1 to TRDJ1, with 12 positions matching TRDD3. Here the J gene came from matching the DNA to germline, since TCRdb omits it. V dropped 0 bases and J dropped 2; count of bases not matched to a gene: 13. This CDR3 contains 20 residues. The V gene's germline CDR1 is TSWWSYY and CDR2 QGS. The CDR3 DNA sequence: TGTGCTCTTGGGGAACTAGAACCGTACTGGGGGATACCTCGTACCGATAAACTCATCTTT. Amino acid sequence: CALGELEPYWGIPRTDKLIF.

This clone has just a few counts. This DNA's translation and the protein TCRdb lists, from a much larger clone, do not match at residue 27, likely due to a read error; the protein shown is translated from the DNA. The J gene is uncalled and the V gene is TRDV3; the D call in the table, TRDD3, was not verified against the DNA. The CDR3 contains 28 residues. The germline gives CDR1 TVYSNPD, CDR2 GDNSRS (reference sequence). Written as DNA, the CDR3 is TGTGCCTTTCTGCGGCGATATTACTTGGACCCTCCTATAAGAGTGGGCTACTGGGGGATCAGATTCACCGATAAACTCACCTTT. It codes for CAFLRRYYLDPPIRVGYWGIRFTDKLTF.

This clone was detected a few times. With only one base between it and a far larger clone, this is likely a read error. Distinct nucleotide sequences in the sample also encode this CDR3. The V gene call reads TRDV1; no J gene was called; the table's D gene call, TRDD3, was not cross checked with the DNA. Per germline, CDR1 TSWWSYY and CDR2 QGS. The CDR3 is made up of 20 amino acids. CDR3 residues: CALGVPVVPTWYWDTDKLIF. The CDR3 coding sequence is TGTGCTCTTGGGGTACCCGTGGTTCCTACCTGGTACTGGGACACCGATAAACTCATCTTC.

This clone was observed at least ten times. A far larger clone is one nucleotide away, so this likely arose from a read error. The sample has other DNA sequences that encode this CDR3 too. The chain employs TRDV3 and TRDJ1; 13 bases agree with TRDD3. This CDR3 contains 18 residues. The germline V gene encodes CDR1 TVYSNPD and CDR2 GDNSRS (reference sequence). After removal of 0 bases from V and 0 bases from J, the junction contained 10 bases not matched to a gene. CDR3 sequence: CAFRLHWGIREYTDKLIF. The CDR3 bases are TGTGCCTTTAGACTCCACTGGGGGATACGAGAGTACACCGATAAACTCATCTTT. Supplemented by reference TRDV3 and TRDJ1, the full variable domain reads CDKVTQSSPDQTVASGSEVVLLCTYDTVYSNPDLFWYRIRPDYSFQFVFYGDNSRSEGADFTQGRFSVKHILTQKAFHLVISPVRTEDSATYYCAFRLHWGIREYTDKLIFGKGTRVTVEP.

This clone was seen at least ten times. This chain links TRAV29/DV5 with TRDJ1; 8 bases line up with TRDD3. J lost 0 bases, V lost 3 bases, and 25 bases had no gene match. This CDR3 is 21 amino acids long. The V gene's germline CDR1 is NSMFDY and CDR2 ISSIKDK. CDR3 residues: CAATFHPRFWGYRRYTDKLIF. CDR3 coding DNA: TGTGCAGCAACCTTCCACCCGCGATTTTGGGGATACCGGCGGTACACCGATAAACTCATCTTT.

This clone was seen a handful of times. A read error is likely here: a far larger clone is one base away. Other nucleotide sequences in the sample specify the same CDR3. The genes are TRDV1 and TRDJ1; 9 nucleotides line up with TRDD2. The J gene was missing in TCRdb and was found by matching the end of the DNA to germline. The CDR3 contains 22 residues. Germline loops: CDR1 TSWWSYY, CDR2 QGS. The CDR3 DNA is TGTGCTCTCGGGGCTCCCTTCCTACGTTACTGGAGGATCGTTGGCACGAATGATAAACTCATCTTT. This sequence encodes CALGAPFLRYWRIVGTNDKLIF.

Details on this clone: A far larger clone is just one base off, so this is likely a read error. The same CDR3 can be traced to other DNA sequences in this sample. No J gene was assigned, while the V gene was called as TRDV3; TRDD3, as called in the table, went unchecked against the DNA. The CDR3 contains 20 residues. Germline CDR1 TVYSNPD, CDR2 GDNSRS (reference sequence). The CDR3 loop reads CAFKSVLAWGIRLWTDKLIF. CDR3 nucleotides: TGTGCCTTTAAGTCAGTCCTAGCCTGGGGGATACGGTTGTGGACCGATAAGCTCATCTTT.

Comment on this clone: This DNA's translation and the protein TCRdb lists, from a much larger clone, do not match at residue 7, likely due to a read error; the protein shown is translated from the DNA. V usage is TRDV1 and J usage is TRDJ1; 13 positions agree with TRDD3. As TCRdb names no J gene, one was assigned here on the basis of a DNA match to germline. The V and J ends lost 0 bases and 3 bases, in that order; junction bases with no gene match: 28. Looked up from germline, CDR1 is TSWWSYY and CDR2 is QGS. The CDR3 length is 25 residues. In nucleotides, the CDR3 is TGTGCTCTTGGGGAACTACGGTCTTCCTACACAAAAACTGGGGGATACGCGTCCTCCCCCGATAAACTCATCTTT. Encoded protein: CALGELRSSYTKTGGYASSPDKLIF.

This clone was seen a few times. TCRdb has a much larger clone's protein, which differs at residue 23 from the translation of this DNA, likely because of a read error; what is shown is the protein translated from the DNA. V is TRDV1 and J is TRDJ1; 10 positions match TRDD3. The CDR3 totals 26 residues. The germline V gene encodes CDR1 TSWWSYY and CDR2 QGS. CDR3 nucleotides: TGTGCTCTTGGGGAACTAGTCCACCAGAACTTCCTACGTGATGGGGGATACTTCTCGTACACCGATAGACTCATCTTT. Residues: CALGELVHQNFLRDGGYFSYTDRLIF.